The clone carrying this TCR beta chain was seen just once. This sample was included in a study of T cell changes during pregnancy in multiple sclerosis. The CDR3 spans 17 residues. Germline V lookup: CDR1 SGHRS, CDR2 YFSETQ. J gave up 1 base and V 0 bases, and 6 bases lay outside the gene matches. The method was immunoSEQ multiplex PCR; TCRdb's version includes in-frame clones alone and lacks a portion of them. The table has over 30,000 clones, about 90% seen once. This clonotype was sampled from a female donor in good health, enrolled as a control in a pregnancy study. This specimen was CD4+ T cells from peripheral blood mononuclear cells, taken in the third trimester of pregnancy. This rearrangement joins TRBV5-1 to TRBJ2-2; 7 bases match TRBD1. The CDR3 DNA follows: TGCGCCAGCAGCTTGGATGCGACAGGGATGAACACCGGGGAGCTGTTTTTT. This translates into CASSLDATGMNTGELFF.